The entry below describes one TCR beta chain. As yet, its antigen is unknown. Per CD8+ T cell subset, triplicate sorts of 300,000 cells each were done. A CD45RO-CCR7+CD27+CD95- phenotype identified naive CD8+ T cells. Through 5' RACE with UMI labels, the TRB cDNA libraries were prepared. After re-calling the 5' RACE reads, TCRdb lists one entry per CDR3 protein, DNA absent. Seen in this sample are about 82,000 distinct CDR3 sequences; the ten most common clones hold around 0.99%. The data stem from a study of CXCR3-negative and CXCR3-positive naive CD8 T cells. Study background: The libraries together contributed 150 million or so TRB reads, each supplying about 1.5 +/- 0.3 million.

Study-wide points: High diversity, comparable across both naive subsets, contrasted with much lower diversity in memory CD8+ cells.

The sequenced sample was naive CXCR3- CD8+ T cells from blood. The subset is: CD45RO-CCR7+CD27+CD95- naive CD8+ T cells lacking CXCR3 (TNR3-). The sequence came from a human donor in good health. Some clones in this sample may be carry-over from other donors' samples.

The CDR3 is CASSYSNPGRSGNTIYF. The chain links TRBV6-5 to TRBJ1-3. The germline gives CDR1 MNHEY, CDR2 SVGAGI. The CDR3 has 17 amino acids.